The 31 T cell receptor beta chains in this list originate from one sample, sequenced in a study of neurological immune-mediated disorders. TCRdb reprocessed the 5' RACE reads with MiXCR, giving one entry per CDR3 protein. Of tens of thousands of distinct CDR3 sequences listed, approximately 10% are singletons. Sequenced sample: PBMCs. These receptors came from a man in his fifties or sixties in good health.

This clonotype appeared many times. J is TRBJ1-1 and V is TRBV7-2; the D is unclear. V gave up 1 base and J gave up 0 bases, with 12 bases separating them. CDR1 is SGHTA, CDR2 FQGNSA, per germline. CDR3 length: 16 amino acids. DNA for the CDR3: TGTGCCAGCAGCTTAGGATGGGCAGACATGAACACTGAAGCTTTCTTT. Amino acid sequence: CASSLGWADMNTEAFF.

This clonotype has a count of ten or more. The genes are TRBV7-2 and TRBJ2-5; the match to TRBD1 covers 10 bases. CDR1 SGHTA and CDR2 FQGNSA come from the germline V gene. V lost 8 bases, J lost 5 bases, and 11 bases stayed unmatched. There are 15 residues in the CDR3. The CDR3: CASGNRDRGVETQYF. For the CDR3, the DNA is TGTGCCAGCGGAAACCGGGACAGGGGTGTGGAGACCCAGTACTTC.

This clonotype has at least ten counts. The V gene is TRBV9, the J gene TRBJ2-7; 8 nucleotides agree with TRBD2. Germline CDR1 SGDLS, CDR2 YYNGEE. This CDR3 contains 16 residues. Unmatched junction bases numbered 5, after V lost 0 bases and J lost 0 bases. DNA of the CDR3: TGTGCCAGCAGCGTAGGGAGCGGGGGCTACTCCTACGAGCAGTACTTC. This codes for CASSVGSGGYSYEQYF.

This clonotype was observed at least ten times. The chain recombines TRBV3-1 with TRBJ2-5, with D perhaps TRBD1 (6 bases). Trimming took 6 bases from V and 3 from J, leaving 11 bases between them. The CDR3 consists of 13 residues. CDR1 is LGHDT, CDR2 YNNKEL, per germline (reference sequence). CDR3 in DNA: TGTGCCAGCAGATTCACAGGGAAAGAGACCCAGTACTTC. Translated, it gives CASRFTGKETQYF.

At least ten counts were recorded for this clonotype. V is TRBV2 and J is TRBJ2-1, with 10 bases lining up with TRBD2. Germline V gives CDR1 SNHLY, CDR2 FYNNEI. V lost 6 bases to trimming and J lost 4 bases; unmatched junction nucleotides: 6. The CDR3 is 15 residues long. CDR3 sequence (DNA): TGTGCCAGCAGGCCAGGGACTAGCGTATACAATGAGCAGTTCTTC. Translation gives CASRPGTSVYNEQFF.

This clonotype was counted many times. The V call is TRBV3-1, the J call TRBJ2-2, with a possible D match to TRBD1 (6 bases). This CDR3 is 15 amino acids long. The germline V gene has CDR1 LGHDT and CDR2 YNNKEL (reference sequence). V lost 1 base and J lost 1, with 7 bases in between. The CDR3 coding sequence is TGTGCCAGCAGCCAAGGGACAGTGAACACCGGGGAGCTGTTTTTT. Amino acid sequence: CASSQGTVNTGELFF.

At least ten counts were recorded for this clonotype. The rearrangement uses TRBV4-3 and TRBJ2-7; TRBD2 might be the D (5 bases). The germline gives CDR1 LGHNA, CDR2 YSLEER. The ends were cut back, 0 bases at V and 7 bases at J, with 19 bases in the middle. This CDR3 has 16 residues. The DNA of the CDR3 is TGCGCCAGCAGCCAAGATCGCGGGTGGGTTTCCGGGGAGCAGTACTTC. Its protein is CASSQDRGWVSGEQYF.

V gene TRBV5-1 combines with J gene TRBJ1-1; D is perhaps TRBD1 (6 bases). Germline-derived CDR1 and CDR2 are SGHRS and YFSETQ. V dropped 1 base and J dropped 3 bases, with 16 bases sitting between them. The CDR3 covers 16 residues. DNA for the CDR3: TGCGCCAGCAGCTTGTCAGGGGCAAAGGGGGACACTGAAGCTTTCTTT. It translates to CASSLSGAKGDTEAFF.

The rearrangement links TRBV5-1 to TRBJ2-1, with 8 bases fitting TRBD1. The CDR3 contains 16 residues. V lost 8 bases, J lost 13 bases, and 23 bases stayed unmatched. The germline gives CDR1 SGHRS, CDR2 YFSETQ. The CDR3 reads CASRQSPQGVQETQFF. The CDR3, as DNA: TGCGCCAGTCGACAGTCCCCACAGGGGGTACAAGAGACTCAGTTCTTC.

This clonotype was found many times. This sequence joins TRBV20-1 and TRBJ2-5; TRBD2 agrees at 13 bases. CDR3 length equals 15 residues. V gave up 5 bases and J gave up 5 bases; unmatched junction bases: 8. The germline CDR1 and CDR2 sequences are DFQATT and SNEGSKA (reference sequence). The CDR3 nucleotides are TGCAGTGCTCAACTAGCGGGAGGGACGCGGGAGACCCAGTACTTC. Translated, it gives CSAQLAGGTRETQYF.

This clonotype has a count of ten or more. The genes are TRBV20-1 and TRBJ1-5, with D possibly TRBD1 on 6 matching bases. V lost 2 bases to trimming and J lost 6 bases, with 11 bases between them. Germline CDR1 and CDR2: DFQATT and SNEGSKA (reference sequence). This CDR3 is 13 amino acids long. This CDR3 is CSARTQGTQPQHF. CDR3 bases: TGCAGTGCTAGAACCCAGGGGACTCAGCCCCAGCATTTT.

This clonotype was picked up a small number of times. Here the CDR3 reads CASSVEAPPDRERETQYF. As DNA, the CDR3 is TGTGCCAGCAGCGTAGAGGCCCCTCCGGACAGAGAAAGGGAGACCCAGTACTTC. V and J are TRBV9 and TRBJ2-5, with TRBD1 as a possible D gene (6 bases). V lost 0 bases, J lost 5 bases, and 23 bases lay in between. CDR1 and CDR2 from the germline V gene are SGDLS and YYNGEE. The CDR3 covers 18 residues.

In regard to this clonotype: Given a much more abundant clone one base away, this may be a read error. The CDR3, as DNA: TGCACCAGCAGCGACCTGCAGGGAAGGGCTGAAGCTTTCTTT. Its protein product is CTSSDLQGRAEAFF. The chain uses TRBV5-1 and TRBJ1-1; D possibly corresponds to TRBD1 (5 bases). The length of the CDR3 is 14 residues. CDR1 and CDR2 from the germline V gene are SGHRS and YFSETQ.

This clonotype was picked up many times. The chain links TRBV5-5 to TRBJ1-2, with D perhaps TRBD1 (6 bases). From germline, CDR1 is SGHKS and CDR2 YYEKEE (reference sequence). Trimming took 2 bases from V and 9 from J, leaving 14 bases between them. The CDR3 spans 13 residues. The CDR3 nucleotides are TGTGCCAGCAGCTTAAGTGGAGGGGGGAGCTACACCTTC. Amino acids: CASSLSGGGSYTF.

This clonotype has a count of ten or more. V gene TRBV4-3 combines with J gene TRBJ2-6, with TRBD1 identical over 12 bases. This CDR3 has 18 residues. Trimming at V came to 4 bases and at J to 4 bases, leaving 8 bases not matched to a gene. Germline V CDR1 and CDR2: LGHNA, YSLEER. The CDR3 DNA reads TGCGCCAGCAGCCCTCTGGGGACAGGGGGCTACGGGGCCAACGTCCTGACTTTC. It specifies CASSPLGTGGYGANVLTF.

This clonotype was seen a few times. The chain has TRBV10-2 and TRBJ1-6; D unresolved. This CDR3 region has 14 residues. Trimming left V 8 bases short and J 5 bases short, with 13 bases between. In germline, CDR1 is WSHSY, CDR2 SAAADI. The CDR3 nucleotides read TGCGCCAGCGGCCCAACACCAGATAATTCACCCCTCCACTTT. It yields the protein CASGPTPDNSPLHF.

Ten or more counts support this clonotype. V usage is TRBV12-3 or TRBV12-4 and J usage is TRBJ1-6; possible D gene TRBD1, 5 bases. V lost 5 bases and J lost 7, with 18 bases in between. The CDR3 is 16 amino acids. CDR3 residues: CASSQRGGVGNSPLHF. The CDR3 bases are TGTGCCAGCAGTCAACGTGGGGGGGTCGGGAATTCACCCCTCCACTTT.

This clonotype was counted many times. The genes are TRBV6-2 or TRBV6-3 and TRBJ2-3, with D unclear. Germline loops: CDR1 MNHEY, CDR2 SVGEGT. Trimming shortened V by 7 bases and J by 6 bases, and 11 bases separated the two germline ends. The CDR3 is 12 amino acids. CDR3 bases: TGTGCCAGCACCCATTCGGTCGATACGCAGTATTTT. Translated: CASTHSVDTQYF.

This clonotype occurred many times. The chain carries TRBV28 and TRBJ2-5; D might be TRBD1 (7 bases). The CDR3 runs 13 residues. Germline V lookup: CDR1 MDHEN, CDR2 SYDVKM. V lost 8 bases and J 7 bases, leaving 17 bases between the germline ends. DNA of the CDR3: TGTGCCAGCTCAGGGGGGCGAGGGGGGACCCAGTACTTC. Translation: CASSGGRGGTQYF.

This clonotype was seen at least ten times. V and J are TRBV20-1 and TRBJ1-1; maybe TRBD1 (6 bases). Between the trimmed V and J ends, which lost 6 bases and 6 bases, there was a span of 23 bases. CDR3 length: 15 residues. Germline CDR1 reads DFQATT; CDR2 reads SNEGSKA (reference sequence). The DNA for the CDR3 is TGCAGTGCCTGGACAGTTTCTAGGGTTAAGGCTGAAGCTTTCTTT. Amino acid sequence: CSAWTVSRVKAEAFF.

This clonotype came up many times. CDR3 nucleotide sequence: TGCGCCAGCAGCGGGGGACAGGGGAAATTCGCACCCCTCCACTTT. The encoded protein is CASSGGQGKFAPLHF. The chain couples TRBV5-1 to TRBJ1-6; 10 positions match TRBD1. The CDR3 spans 15 residues. Germline trimming cut 4 bases from V and 11 bases from J; bases unmatched to any gene: 9. Germline CDR1 and CDR2: SGHRS and YFSETQ.

Only a few counts were recorded for this clonotype. The chain employs TRBV7-2 and TRBJ2-7; TRBD2 agrees at 10 bases. The CDR3 runs to 15 residues. Germline V gene lookup returns CDR1 SGHTA and CDR2 FQGNSA. The V segment lost 4 bases and the J segment 7 bases; nucleotides outside the gene matches: 10. CDR3 protein: CASSSRSGGAEEQYF. The CDR3 DNA reads TGTGCCAGCAGCTCCCGCAGCGGGGGGGCGGAAGAGCAGTACTTC.

This clonotype was recorded at least ten times. This chain uses TRBV5-1 with TRBJ2-3; 14 nucleotides align to TRBD2. With V trimmed by 3 bases and J by 3 bases, 3 bases remained unmatched. CDR1 SGHRS and CDR2 YFSETQ come from the germline V gene. The CDR3 spans 16 residues. CDR3 in amino acids: CASSSGLAGETDTQYF. In nucleotides, the CDR3 is TGCGCCAGCAGCTCGGGACTAGCGGGAGAAACAGATACGCAGTATTTT.

The sample holds many counts of this clonotype. Here the CDR3 reads CASRPGASGRWYQETQYF. CDR3 nucleotide sequence: TGTGCCAGCAGGCCCGGGGCTAGCGGGAGATGGTACCAAGAGACCCAGTACTTC. The V call is TRBV28, the J call TRBJ2-5, with TRBD2 identical over 10 bases. J lost 0 bases, V lost 6 bases, and 13 bases had no gene match. The CDR3 has 18 residues. CDR1 is MDHEN, CDR2 SYDVKM, per germline.

In its sample, this clonotype was seen many times. The chain carries TRBV5-1 and TRBJ2-5, with 9 bases aligning to TRBD1. The CDR3 contains 15 residues. The junction had 7 bases not matched to a gene; V was cut back by 4 bases and J by 3 bases. Looked up from germline, CDR1 is SGHRS and CDR2 is YFSETQ. CDR3 protein: CASSPGTGSEETQYF. The CDR3 DNA reads TGCGCCAGCAGCCCGGGGACAGGGAGTGAAGAGACCCAGTACTTC.

CDR3 amino acids: CASSSGVGTDTQYF. CDR3 nucleotide sequence: TGCGCCAGCAGCTCTGGCGTGGGGACAGATACGCAGTATTTT. The rearrangement links TRBV5-1 to TRBJ2-3; D is uncertain. The germline gives CDR1 SGHRS, CDR2 YFSETQ. V shed 3 bases and J shed 3 bases, with 11 bases lying between them. This CDR3 has 14 amino acids.

In its sample, this clonotype was seen many times. The rearrangement links TRBV5-1 to TRBJ2-5; no reliable D call. V was cut by 3 bases and J by 1 base, with 10 bases left in between. Germline V gene sequence: CDR1 SGHRS, CDR2 YFSETQ. The CDR3 has 14 residues. The CDR3 bases are TGCGCCAGCAGCTCGTCTGGAAGCCAAGAGACCCAGTACTTC. Amino acids: CASSSSGSQETQYF.

In its sample, this clonotype was seen many times. The chain has TRBV5-1 and TRBJ2-5; 7 bases align to TRBD1. The length of the CDR3 is 13 residues. After removal of 6 bases from V and 3 bases from J, the junction contained 5 bases not matched to a gene. The germline gives CDR1 SGHRS, CDR2 YFSETQ. The CDR3, as DNA: TGCGCCAGCAACCCGGGACAGAAAGAGACCCAGTACTTC. As protein: CASNPGQKETQYF. Together with reference TRBV5-1 and TRBJ2-5, the CDR3 gives the full variable domain: KAGVTQTPRYLIKTRGQQVTLSCSPISGHRSVSWYQQTPGQGLQFLFEYFSETQRNKGNFPGRFSGRQFSNSRSEMNVSTLELGDSALYLCASNPGQKETQYFGPGTRLLVL.

This chain links TRBV5-4 with TRBJ2-3; TRBD2 agrees at 8 bases. Germline V gene data show CDR1 as SGHNT and CDR2 as YYREEE (reference sequence). Germline trimming cut 8 bases from V and 0 bases from J; bases unmatched to any gene: 11. CDR3 length: 16 residues. Here the CDR3 DNA reads TGTGCCAGGAGTAAAGGGACTAGACGAAGCACAGATACGCAGTATTTT. The encoded protein is CARSKGTRRSTDTQYF.

This clonotype was recorded many times. The chain uses TRBV12-3 or TRBV12-4 and TRBJ1-2; D is possibly TRBD1 (6 bases). The CDR3 consists of 15 residues. V shed 6 bases and J shed 4 bases, with 18 bases lying between them. The CDR3 DNA reads as TGTGCCAGCAGCCCCGCACAGGGCTCCTTCTATGGCTACACCTTC. This translates into CASSPAQGSFYGYTF.

Ten or more counts support this clonotype. The chain has TRBV20-1 and TRBJ1-3; D ambiguous. The germline V gene encodes CDR1 DFQATT and CDR2 SNEGSKA (reference sequence). V dropped 2 bases and J dropped 4 bases, with 12 bases sitting between them. CDR3 length: 14 residues. The CDR3 DNA reads as TGCAGTGCTAGATCCGGTGTTTTGGGAAACACCATATATTTT. Translated: CSARSGVLGNTIYF.